This T cell receptor beta chain comes out of a study of blood T cell repertoires in COVID-19. This study enrolled people aged 18 to 89 from around 25 US geographic areas. Participants' own reports of clinical history determined their cohort assignment. Recovered participants had two consecutive negative NP/OP PCR tests, healthcare professional clearance, or symptom resolution. TCRdb's table, derived via immunoSEQ multiplex PCR, lists solely in-frame clones and lacks some. The repertoire holds under 250,000 clones, with about nine tenths as singletons. Germline V gene sequence: CDR1 GTSNPN, CDR2 SVGIG (reference sequence). The CDR3 runs 13 residues. V lost 5 bases and J lost 3, with 11 bases in between.

Sequenced input: PBMCs or T cells enriched from blood (not recorded which). The V gene is TRBV30, the J gene TRBJ1-5, with D perhaps TRBD1 (6 bases). This clonotype originated in a man aged 35 to 55 who had recovered from COVID-19. CDR3 DNA: TGTGCCTGGGCCACAGGGATCAATCAGCCCCAGCATTTT. Amino acid sequence: CAWATGINQPQHF.